One sample yielded the 18 T cell receptor beta chains listed below, sequenced in a study of shared clonotypes between healthy human individuals. Clones were sequenced by immunoSEQ multiplex PCR, and TCRdb holds only the in-frame ones, with some missing. The table shows hundreds of thousands of clones, with roughly 83% occurring only once. The sequenced material came from PBMCs. The receptors were sampled from a woman aged 40 to 49 in good health. Some clones in this sample may be carry-over from other donors' samples.

This chain joins TRBV7-9 and TRBJ2-7; the D gene is possibly TRBD2 (5 bases). The CDR3 is 13 amino acids. V shed 6 bases and J shed 0 bases, with 9 bases lying between them. Germline V CDR1 and CDR2: SEHNR, FQNEAQ (reference sequence). The DNA of the CDR3 is TGTGCCAGCAGAACAGCGGCCTCCTACGAGCAGTACTTC. This sequence encodes CASRTAASYEQYF. Based on the CDR3 plus reference TRBV7-9 and TRBJ2-7, the full variable domain is DTGVSQNPRHKITKRGQNVTFRCDPISEHNRLYWYRQTLGQGPEFLTYFQNEAQLEKSRLLSDRFSAERPKGSFSTLEIQRTEQGDSAMYLCASRTAASYEQYFGPGTRLTVT.

The chain recombines TRBV28 with TRBJ1-2, with 7 bases fitting TRBD1. This CDR3 has 14 amino acids. Germline V gene lookup returns CDR1 MDHEN and CDR2 SYDVKM. V lost 2 bases and J lost 4; bases outside the gene matches: 4. CDR3 nucleotides: TGTGCCAGCAGTTTACGGGACAGAACCTATGGCTACACCTTC. Protein: CASSLRDRTYGYTF.

The rearrangement joins TRBV18 to TRBJ2-1; TRBD2 aligns across 10 bases. Germline CDR1 and CDR2: KGHSH and LQKENI. The V segment lost 5 bases and the J segment 4 bases; nucleotides outside the gene matches: 5. The CDR3 consists of 15 residues. The CDR3: CASSIQREGYNEQFF. In DNA form, the CDR3 reads TGTGCCAGCTCAATTCAGCGGGAGGGATACAATGAGCAGTTCTTC.

The genes are TRBV29-1 and TRBJ2-5; TRBD2 agrees at 10 bases. This CDR3 has 13 residues. V was clipped by 6 bases and J by 4 bases; unmatched bases: 5. Germline V gives CDR1 SQVTM, CDR2 ANQGSEA. CDR3 in amino acids: CSVLRTSGETQYF. In DNA, the CDR3 is TGCAGCGTCCTTAGGACTAGCGGAGAGACCCAGTACTTC.

To note about this clone: The identical CDR3 is also encoded by other nucleotide sequences in the sample. V usage is TRBV7-2 and J usage is TRBJ2-1, with TRBD1 as a possible D gene (5 bases). The CDR3 has 13 amino acids. The germline V and J ends were trimmed by 1 base and 7 bases, with 8 bases remaining between them. CDR1 SGHTA and CDR2 FQGNSA come from the germline V gene. The CDR3 reads CASSLGRANEQFF. The DNA of the CDR3 is TGTGCCAGCAGCTTAGGCAGGGCTAATGAGCAGTTCTTC.

The chain joins TRBV6-6 to TRBJ1-2; no definite D call. CDR3 length equals 12 residues. With 2 bases removed from V and 5 bases from J, the gap between germline ends came to 6 bases. Per germline, CDR1 MNHNY and CDR2 SVGAGI (reference sequence). DNA of the CDR3: TGTGCCAGCAGTTACGCGGAATATGGCTACACCTTC. It codes for CASSYAEYGYTF.

Comments on this clone: Other nucleotide sequences in the sample specify the same CDR3. The V gene is TRBV7-8, the J gene TRBJ1-3; D gene uncertain. Trimming left V 4 bases short and J 3 bases short, with 13 bases between. CDR1 and CDR2 from the germline V gene are SGHVS and FQNEAQ. The CDR3 consists of 15 residues. CDR3 nucleotide sequence: TGTGCCAGCAGCTCGTCATCAATTATTGGAAACACCATATATTTT. This codes for CASSSSSIIGNTIYF.

The chain links TRBV30 to TRBJ2-1; 9 bases map to TRBD2. The CDR3 has 11 amino acids. Germline CDR1 is GTSNPN and CDR2 is SVGIG (reference sequence). V lost 8 bases to trimming and J lost 9 bases; unmatched junction nucleotides: 5. The CDR3 DNA sequence: TGTGCCGGTAGCGGGAGTAGTGAGCAGTTCTTC. This encodes CAGSGSSEQFF.

This chain joins TRBV27 and TRBJ2-1, with 10 bases matching TRBD2. The CDR3 runs to 17 residues. The ends lost 5 bases at V and 0 bases at J; junction bases unmatched: 7. Germline CDR1 reads MNHEY; CDR2 reads SMNVEV (reference sequence). The CDR3 region is CASSRTSGVSSYNEQFF. CDR3 nucleotide sequence: TGTGCCAGCAGTCGAACTAGCGGGGTCAGCTCCTACAATGAGCAGTTCTTC.

This clone was observed a few times. The V gene is TRBV27, the J gene TRBJ2-1; 12 nucleotides match TRBD1. Losses at the gene ends were 4 bases for V and 0 bases for J; bases not matched to a gene: 7. Per germline, CDR1 MNHEY and CDR2 SMNVEV (reference sequence). This CDR3 contains 18 residues. The DNA for the CDR3 is TGTGCCAGCAGTTCGGGACAGGGGGCTGCCTTCTCCTACAATGAGCAGTTCTTC. This codes for CASSSGQGAAFSYNEQFF.

The gene calls are TRBV18 and TRBJ2-5, with 8 bases identical to TRBD2. V lost 4 bases and J lost 2; bases outside the gene matches: 6. CDR1 KGHSH and CDR2 LQKENI come from the germline V gene. This CDR3 spans 15 amino acids. The DNA of the CDR3 is TGTGCCAGCTCACTCGGGAGCGGGAGTCAAGAGACCCAGTACTTC. It encodes CASSLGSGSQETQYF.

In this sample, this clone turned up a few times. The chain couples TRBV30 to TRBJ2-2; D is possibly TRBD1 (6 bases). Germline V gene lookup returns CDR1 GTSNPN and CDR2 SVGIG (reference sequence). The ends were cut back, 4 bases at V and 3 bases at J, with 15 bases in the middle. The CDR3 has 15 residues. The CDR3 region has the DNA TGTGCCTGGAAAGGAAAGGGACATGACACCGGGGAGCTGTTTTTT. Translating gives CAWKGKGHDTGELFF.

V and J are TRBV7-2 and TRBJ1-2; the D gene is possibly TRBD1 (6 bases). Germline loops: CDR1 SGHTA, CDR2 FQGNSA. Trimming pared 2 bases from V and 14 bases from J, leaving 18 bases between. The CDR3 is 13 amino acids. The CDR3 here is CASSLTGDTALTF. CDR3 sequence (DNA): TGTGCCAGCAGCTTAACGGGGGACACCGCGCTAACCTTC.

V gene TRBV28 combines with J gene TRBJ1-3; D is uncertain. CDR3 length: 15 residues. Looked up from germline, CDR1 is MDHEN and CDR2 is SYDVKM. V shed 5 bases and J shed 4 bases, with 15 bases lying between them. The CDR3 protein is CASSLEVGVGNTIYF. The DNA of the CDR3 is TGTGCCAGCAGTCTGGAGGTCGGGGTAGGAAACACCATATATTTT.

In its sample, this clone was seen a few times. This sequence joins TRBV28 and TRBJ1-1; 7 bases are a match to TRBD1. The CDR3 length is 13 residues. Germline V gene lookup returns CDR1 MDHEN and CDR2 SYDVKM. Losses at the gene ends were 4 bases for V and 6 bases for J; bases not matched to a gene: 5. DNA for the CDR3: TGTGCCAGCAGTTCTGCTACAGGGGCTGAAGCTTTCTTT. It specifies CASSSATGAEAFF. Variable domain in full (rest from reference TRBV28 and TRBJ1-1): DVKVTQSSRYLVKRTGEKVFLECVQDMDHENMFWYRQDPGLGLRLIYFSYDVKMKEKGDIPEGYSVSREKKERFSLILESASTNQTSMYLCASSSATGAEAFFGQGTRLTVV.

Comment on this clone: A read error may be the cause here, since a much bigger clone is one base away. Additional DNA sequences in this sample encode the identical CDR3. The V gene is TRBV11-3, the J gene TRBJ1-3; D unclear. With 1 base removed from V and 3 bases from J, the gap between germline ends came to 4 bases. Germline values: CDR1 SGHNT, CDR2 YENEEA. The CDR3 length is 13 residues. The CDR3 bases are TGTGCCAGCAGCTTAGGGAGTGGAAACACCATATATTTT. Translating it yields CASSLGSGNTIYF.

The chain carries TRBV7-9 and TRBJ2-3; either TRBD1 or TRBD2 may supply D (5 bases each). V was pared by 5 bases and J by 3 bases, with 27 bases between. Germline-derived CDR1 and CDR2 are SEHNR and FQNEAQ (reference sequence). This CDR3 has 19 residues. The CDR3 region is CASSKDGTHGGWGTDTQYF. The CDR3 DNA sequence: TGTGCCAGCAGCAAAGACGGGACGCACGGTGGATGGGGGACAGATACGCAGTATTTT.

Comments on this clone: A much larger clone is a single base away; this may be a read error. Here the CDR3 DNA reads TGTGCCATCAGTGAACAGGATAGCAATCAGCCCCAGCATTTT. The encoded protein is CAISEQDSNQPQHF. The rearrangement joins TRBV10-3 to TRBJ1-5; weak D call: TRBD1 (5 bases). The length of the CDR3 is 14 residues. In germline, CDR1 is ENHRY, CDR2 SYGVKD. The ends were cut back, 3 bases at V and 0 bases at J, with 6 bases in the middle.